This entry describes one T cell receptor (beta chain). The test was conducted at deep level. Clones were sequenced by immunoSEQ multiplex PCR, and TCRdb holds only the in-frame ones, with some missing. The repertoire holds 1.6 million or so clones, around 98.5% seen once, with approximately 0.38% in the top ten. Donors were healthy HIV-negative adults without recent acute infections or vaccinations. This sample is part of a study of shared clonotypes between healthy human individuals. About the study: The donor group consisted of two women and three men, aged 18 to 49.

This CDR3 comprises 17 residues. Per the germline V gene, CDR1 is SGHVS and CDR2 is FQNEAQ. With 5 bases removed from V and 2 bases from J, the gap between germline ends came to 21 bases. V gene TRBV7-8 combines with J gene TRBJ2-5; D is tentatively TRBD1 or TRBD2 (5 bases each). This receptor was identified in a man aged 30 to 39 in good health. Sequencing was carried out using naive CD4+ T cells sorted from blood. Sample subset: CD45RA+ positively selected. The CDR3 nucleotides read TGTGCCAGCAGCCCGGACGGGACCGGAGGTCGGCAAGAGACCCAGTACTTC. Protein product: CASSPDGTGGRQETQYF.